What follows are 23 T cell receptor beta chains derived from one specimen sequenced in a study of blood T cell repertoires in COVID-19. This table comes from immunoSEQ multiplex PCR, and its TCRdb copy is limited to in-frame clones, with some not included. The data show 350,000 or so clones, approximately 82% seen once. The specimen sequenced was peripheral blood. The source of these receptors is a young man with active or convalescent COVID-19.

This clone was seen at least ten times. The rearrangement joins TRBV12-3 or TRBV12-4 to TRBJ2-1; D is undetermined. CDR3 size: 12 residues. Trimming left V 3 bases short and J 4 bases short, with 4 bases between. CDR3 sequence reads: CASSLRYNEQFF. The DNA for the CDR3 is TGTGCCAGCAGTTTGCGGTACAATGAGCAGTTCTTC.

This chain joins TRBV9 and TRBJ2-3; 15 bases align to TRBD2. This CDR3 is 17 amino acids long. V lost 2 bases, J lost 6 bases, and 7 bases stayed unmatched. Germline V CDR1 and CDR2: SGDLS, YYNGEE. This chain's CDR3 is CASSVSGLAGGGDTQYF. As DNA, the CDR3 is TGTGCCAGCAGCGTTTCGGGACTAGCGGGGGGTGGGGATACGCAGTATTTT.

CDR3 bases: TGTGCCAGCAGCGCAGGCATAGAGAACCCCTCATTCTTT. Its translation is CASSAGIENPSFF. The chain couples TRBV7-2 to TRBJ1-1; D unclear. Germline V gene lookup returns CDR1 SGHTA and CDR2 FQGNSA. The length of the CDR3 is 13 residues. V was cut by 5 bases and J by 14 bases, with 21 bases left in between.

The CDR3 nucleotides read TGTGCCATCAGAACAGACAGGGCCTCCTACGAGCAGTACTTC. Translating gives CAIRTDRASYEQYF. This sequence joins TRBV10-3 and TRBJ2-7; 7 nucleotides agree with TRBD1. The J segment lost 0 bases and the V segment lost 6 bases, leaving 5 bases of the junction unmatched. Germline V gene lookup returns CDR1 ENHRY and CDR2 SYGVKD. The length of the CDR3 is 14 residues.

CDR3 sequence: CASSPNRGPDSLHF. The CDR3 bases are TGTGCCAGCAGCCCAAATAGGGGCCCCGATTCCCTCCACTTT. The chain carries TRBV5-4 and TRBJ1-6; weak D call: TRBD1 (5 bases). V lost 4 bases, J lost 14 bases, and 19 bases lay in between. Germline CDR1 SGHNT, CDR2 YYREEE (reference sequence). The CDR3 length is 14 residues.

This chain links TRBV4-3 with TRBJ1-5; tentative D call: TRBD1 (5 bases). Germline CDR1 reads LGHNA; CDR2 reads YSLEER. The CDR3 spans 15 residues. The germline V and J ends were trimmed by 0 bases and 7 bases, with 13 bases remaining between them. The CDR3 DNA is TGCGCCAGCAGCCAAGAGGTCGGCGGGGACCAGCCCCAGCATTTT. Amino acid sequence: CASSQEVGGDQPQHF.

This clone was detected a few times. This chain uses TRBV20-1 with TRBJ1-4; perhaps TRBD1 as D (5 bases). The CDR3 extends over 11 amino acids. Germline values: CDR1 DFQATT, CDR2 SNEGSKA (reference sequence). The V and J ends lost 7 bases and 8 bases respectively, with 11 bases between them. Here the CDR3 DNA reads TGCAGTGGCAGGGCGGGGGAAAAACTGTTTTTT. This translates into CSGRAGEKLFF.

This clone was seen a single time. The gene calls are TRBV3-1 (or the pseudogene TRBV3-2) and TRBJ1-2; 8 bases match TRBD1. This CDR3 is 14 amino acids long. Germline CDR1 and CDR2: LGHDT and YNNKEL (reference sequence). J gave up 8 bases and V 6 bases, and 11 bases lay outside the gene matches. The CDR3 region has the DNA TGTGCCAGCAGTCCCGGACAGGGCGGGTGGGGCTACACCTTC. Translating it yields CASSPGQGGWGYTF.

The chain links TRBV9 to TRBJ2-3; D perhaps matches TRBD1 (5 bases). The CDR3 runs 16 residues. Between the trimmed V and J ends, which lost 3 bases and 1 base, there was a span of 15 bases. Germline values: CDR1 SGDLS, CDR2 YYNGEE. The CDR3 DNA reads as TGTGCCAGCAGCGCCAGAAGGGGCAGGGGCACAGATACGCAGTATTTT. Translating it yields CASSARRGRGTDTQYF.

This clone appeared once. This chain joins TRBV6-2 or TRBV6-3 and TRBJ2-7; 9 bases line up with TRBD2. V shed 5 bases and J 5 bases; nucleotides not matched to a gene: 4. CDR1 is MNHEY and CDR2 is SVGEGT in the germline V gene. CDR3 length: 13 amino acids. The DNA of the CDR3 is TGTGCCAGCAGTCGACTAGCGGTCCACGAGCAGTACTTC. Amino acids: CASSRLAVHEQYF.

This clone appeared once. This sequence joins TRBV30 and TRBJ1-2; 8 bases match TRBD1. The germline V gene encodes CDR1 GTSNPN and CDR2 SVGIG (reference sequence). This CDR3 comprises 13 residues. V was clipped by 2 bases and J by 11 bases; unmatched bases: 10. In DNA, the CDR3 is TGTGCCTGGAGTCCTGGACAGGGTCTAGGGTACACCTTC. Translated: CAWSPGQGLGYTF.

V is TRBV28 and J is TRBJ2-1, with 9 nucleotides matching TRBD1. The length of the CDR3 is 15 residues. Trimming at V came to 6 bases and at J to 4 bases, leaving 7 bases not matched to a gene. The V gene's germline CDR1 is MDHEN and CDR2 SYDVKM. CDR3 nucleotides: TGTGCCAGCAGATTTTCGGGACAGGGATACAATGAGCAGTTCTTC. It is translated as CASRFSGQGYNEQFF.

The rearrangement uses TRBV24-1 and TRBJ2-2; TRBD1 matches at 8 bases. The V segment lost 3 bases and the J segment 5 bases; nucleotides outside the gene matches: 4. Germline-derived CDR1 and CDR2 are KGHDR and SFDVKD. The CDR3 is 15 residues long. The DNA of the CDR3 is TGTGCCACCAGTGATGCGGGACAGGCAACCGGGGAGCTGTTTTTT. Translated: CATSDAGQATGELFF.

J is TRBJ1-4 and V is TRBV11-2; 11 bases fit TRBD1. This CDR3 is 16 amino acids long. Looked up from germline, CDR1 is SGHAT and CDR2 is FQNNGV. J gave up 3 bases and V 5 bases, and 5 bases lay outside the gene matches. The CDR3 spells CASSPDRGPANEKLFF. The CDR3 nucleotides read TGTGCCAGCAGCCCGGACAGGGGGCCGGCTAATGAAAAACTGTTTTTT.

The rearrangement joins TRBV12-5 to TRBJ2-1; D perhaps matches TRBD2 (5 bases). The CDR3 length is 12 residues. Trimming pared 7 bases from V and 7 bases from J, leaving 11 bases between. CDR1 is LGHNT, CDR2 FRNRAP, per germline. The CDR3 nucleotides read TGTGCTAGTGCCCGGGGTAGGAATGAGCAGTTCTTC. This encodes CASARGRNEQFF.

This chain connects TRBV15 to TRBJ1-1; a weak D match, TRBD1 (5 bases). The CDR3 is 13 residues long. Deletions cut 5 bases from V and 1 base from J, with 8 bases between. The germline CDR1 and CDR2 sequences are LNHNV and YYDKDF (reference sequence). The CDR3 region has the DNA TGTGCCACCAGCCAGCAGGGGAACACTGAAGCTTTCTTT. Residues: CATSQQGNTEAFF.

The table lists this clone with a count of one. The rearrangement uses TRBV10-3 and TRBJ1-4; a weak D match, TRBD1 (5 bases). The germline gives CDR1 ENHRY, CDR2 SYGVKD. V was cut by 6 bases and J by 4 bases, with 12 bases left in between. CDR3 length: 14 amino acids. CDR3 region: CAISDDRNNEKLFF. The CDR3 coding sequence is TGTGCCATCAGCGATGACAGAAATAATGAAAAACTGTTTTTT.

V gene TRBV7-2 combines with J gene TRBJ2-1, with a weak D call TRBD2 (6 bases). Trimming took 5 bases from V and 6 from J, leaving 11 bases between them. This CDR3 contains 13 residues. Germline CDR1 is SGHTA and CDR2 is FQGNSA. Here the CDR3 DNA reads TGTGCCAGCAGCCCGGGGGTAACCAATGAGCAGTTCTTC. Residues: CASSPGVTNEQFF.

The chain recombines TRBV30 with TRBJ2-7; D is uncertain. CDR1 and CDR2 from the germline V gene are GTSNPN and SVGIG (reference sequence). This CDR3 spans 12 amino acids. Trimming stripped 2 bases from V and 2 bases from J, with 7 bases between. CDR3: CAWSTGAYEQYF. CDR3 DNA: TGTGCCTGGAGTACTGGTGCCTACGAGCAGTACTTC. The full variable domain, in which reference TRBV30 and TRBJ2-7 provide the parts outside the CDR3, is SQTIHQWPATLVQPVGSPLSLECTVEGTSNPNLYWYRQAAGRGLQLLFYSVGIGQISSEVPQNLSASRPQDRQFILSSKKLLLSDSGFYLCAWSTGAYEQYFGPGTRLTVT.

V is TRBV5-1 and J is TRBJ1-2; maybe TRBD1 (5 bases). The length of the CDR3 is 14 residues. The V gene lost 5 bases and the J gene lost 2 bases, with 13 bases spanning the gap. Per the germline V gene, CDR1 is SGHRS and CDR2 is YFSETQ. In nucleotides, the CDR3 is TGCGCCAGCAGGTTCATGGAGGGGAACTATGGCTACACCTTC. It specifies CASRFMEGNYGYTF.

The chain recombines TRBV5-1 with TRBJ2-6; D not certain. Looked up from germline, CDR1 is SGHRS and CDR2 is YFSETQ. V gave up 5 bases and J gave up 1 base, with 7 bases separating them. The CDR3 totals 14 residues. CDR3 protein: CASRATSGANVLTF. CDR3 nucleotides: TGCGCCAGCAGGGCGACTTCTGGGGCCAACGTCCTGACTTTC. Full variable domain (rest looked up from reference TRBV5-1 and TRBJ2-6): KAGVTQTPRYLIKTRGQQVTLSCSPISGHRSVSWYQQTPGQGLQFLFEYFSETQRNKGNFPGRFSGRQFSNSRSEMNVSTLELGDSALYLCASRATSGANVLTFGAGSRLTVL.

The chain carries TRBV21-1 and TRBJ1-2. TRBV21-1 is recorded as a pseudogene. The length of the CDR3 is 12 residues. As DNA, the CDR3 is TGTGCCAGCGCAGAGGGAGGGAGAGGCTACACCTTC. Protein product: CASAEGGRGYTF.

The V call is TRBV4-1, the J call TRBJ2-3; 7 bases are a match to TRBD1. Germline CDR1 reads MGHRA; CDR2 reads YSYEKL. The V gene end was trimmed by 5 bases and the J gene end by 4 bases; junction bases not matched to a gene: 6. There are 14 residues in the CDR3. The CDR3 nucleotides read TGCGCCAGCAGCACCCGACAGGGCCCAGATACGCAGTATTTT. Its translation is CASSTRQGPDTQYF.